This entry features one TCR beta chain sequence. The antigen it binds to is not known. No quality values exist for individual bases; no much larger clone is one base distant. The data were obtained in a study of Graves' ophthalmopathy and Graves' hyperthyroidism (dated by TCRdb to 2016 to 2019). Background for the entire study: A patient counted as having stable hyperthyroidism if there was no progression to ophthalmopathy within 18 months of follow-up. The study used TCR beta repertoire signatures to distinguish Graves' ophthalmopathy from Graves' hyperthyroidism and to predict progression to ophthalmopathy. In total, 135 blood samples were TCR-sequenced: 43 ophthalmopathy, 80 or so hyperthyroidism and 17 hyperthyroidism-to-ophthalmopathy patients. To explore V-J signatures distinguishing ophthalmopathy from hyperthyroidism, a discovery set of roughly 100 patients (about 41 ophthalmopathy, about 57 stable hyperthyroidism) was enrolled. The independent validation cohort included under 20 hyperthyroidism patients plus 17 patients who later progressed from hyperthyroidism to ophthalmopathy. In six hyperthyroidism patients, the T-cell repertoire of thyroid tissue was compared with the T-cell repertoire of blood. Once sampling was done, hyperthyroidism patients were given methimazole at a starting dose of 30 mg daily, while ophthalmopathy patients were given high-dose intravenous methylprednisolone.

Hyperthyroidism patients were newly diagnosed, were aged 18 to 65 years, and had a disease duration under 2 months. Anyone with other autoimmune diseases, uncontrolled infections, pregnancy or lactation was excluded from the study. Clinical symptoms, serum thyroxine, TRAb, thyroid ultrasound and orbital computed tomography were used for diagnosis. Total RNA was extracted using Trizol reagent, and RNA quality was checked on an Agilent 2100 Bioanalyzer. For repertoire sequencing, TCR beta CDR3 regions were amplified from RNA transcripts. A first-round RT-PCR used HTBI primers with the Qiagen OneStep RT-PCR kit, followed by a second-round multiplex PCR, size selection and purification. Sequencing of the libraries was carried out on an Illumina HiSeq2000 in paired-end mode with 100 bp reads. The paper's processing steps were these. Reads were processed with SOAPnuke, discarding reads with adapters, uncalled bases, mean Phred below 15, or no exact constant-primer or identifier match. High-quality paired reads were merged with COPE v1.2.5. Clonotypes were defined as unique nucleotide sequences and were aligned to IMGT TRB V, D and J references using MiTCR v1.1. Analysis was restricted to V-J combinations with a frequency above 0.0001, which covered roughly 99% of repertoires. A TCR clonal expansion and chaos score per V-J combination was defined as the ratio of F50 clonal expansion to chaos observed in the TCRdist matrix. Welch's t-statistics and random forest were used to reduce features to approximately 13 V-J combinations, which were fed into a naive Bayes classifier. Thyroid-blood repertoire similarity was quantified with the Morisita-Horn index. TCRdb cleaned the public reads at Q25 with fastp, built clones with MiXCR and kept in-frame beta chains. For every CDR3 protein sequence, its rows merge into one entry that carries the most common genes and DNA. These V and J calls rely on TCRdb rather than the paper's analysis. The sample yields a few hundred thousand distinct CDR3 sequences; under 45% were counted once. 3.5% to 4.5% of the sample lies in the top ten.

The full study reports these points: No statistical method was used to predetermine the sample size, and group allocation was not hidden from the investigators. Most expanded thyroid clonotypes with a frequency above 0.001 also appeared in blood, which suggests that blood repertoires may reflect the immune response in the thyroid. In cross-validation, the 13-signature model distinguished ophthalmopathy from stable hyperthyroidism with 87.88% sensitivity and approximately 81% specificity, while in the test set the corresponding values were around 79% and 71%. In validation, the model predicted ophthalmopathy progression with about 71% sensitivity and approximately 78% specificity; 12 predicted patients were CT-confirmed with GO in a median of around 6.5 months.

CDR1 MNHEY and CDR2 SVGAGI were looked up in the germline V gene. The junction shows trimming of 9 bases on V and 4 bases on J, plus 15 bases between the germline ends. The CDR3 runs 13 residues from the cysteine to the phenylalanine. Only the CDR3 region is kept as DNA, spanning 39 bases read in frame from base 1. Input material: peripheral blood or thyroid tissue (not recorded which). This clonotype was obtained from an adult man with Graves' hyperthyroidism. The sequence links TRBV6-5 to TRBJ2-5, and TRBD1 may be the D gene, going by 6 matching bases. The DNA sequence is as follows: TGTGCCAGTGATCGGGGACACTCAGAGACCCAGTACTTC. It encodes CASDRGHSETQYF.